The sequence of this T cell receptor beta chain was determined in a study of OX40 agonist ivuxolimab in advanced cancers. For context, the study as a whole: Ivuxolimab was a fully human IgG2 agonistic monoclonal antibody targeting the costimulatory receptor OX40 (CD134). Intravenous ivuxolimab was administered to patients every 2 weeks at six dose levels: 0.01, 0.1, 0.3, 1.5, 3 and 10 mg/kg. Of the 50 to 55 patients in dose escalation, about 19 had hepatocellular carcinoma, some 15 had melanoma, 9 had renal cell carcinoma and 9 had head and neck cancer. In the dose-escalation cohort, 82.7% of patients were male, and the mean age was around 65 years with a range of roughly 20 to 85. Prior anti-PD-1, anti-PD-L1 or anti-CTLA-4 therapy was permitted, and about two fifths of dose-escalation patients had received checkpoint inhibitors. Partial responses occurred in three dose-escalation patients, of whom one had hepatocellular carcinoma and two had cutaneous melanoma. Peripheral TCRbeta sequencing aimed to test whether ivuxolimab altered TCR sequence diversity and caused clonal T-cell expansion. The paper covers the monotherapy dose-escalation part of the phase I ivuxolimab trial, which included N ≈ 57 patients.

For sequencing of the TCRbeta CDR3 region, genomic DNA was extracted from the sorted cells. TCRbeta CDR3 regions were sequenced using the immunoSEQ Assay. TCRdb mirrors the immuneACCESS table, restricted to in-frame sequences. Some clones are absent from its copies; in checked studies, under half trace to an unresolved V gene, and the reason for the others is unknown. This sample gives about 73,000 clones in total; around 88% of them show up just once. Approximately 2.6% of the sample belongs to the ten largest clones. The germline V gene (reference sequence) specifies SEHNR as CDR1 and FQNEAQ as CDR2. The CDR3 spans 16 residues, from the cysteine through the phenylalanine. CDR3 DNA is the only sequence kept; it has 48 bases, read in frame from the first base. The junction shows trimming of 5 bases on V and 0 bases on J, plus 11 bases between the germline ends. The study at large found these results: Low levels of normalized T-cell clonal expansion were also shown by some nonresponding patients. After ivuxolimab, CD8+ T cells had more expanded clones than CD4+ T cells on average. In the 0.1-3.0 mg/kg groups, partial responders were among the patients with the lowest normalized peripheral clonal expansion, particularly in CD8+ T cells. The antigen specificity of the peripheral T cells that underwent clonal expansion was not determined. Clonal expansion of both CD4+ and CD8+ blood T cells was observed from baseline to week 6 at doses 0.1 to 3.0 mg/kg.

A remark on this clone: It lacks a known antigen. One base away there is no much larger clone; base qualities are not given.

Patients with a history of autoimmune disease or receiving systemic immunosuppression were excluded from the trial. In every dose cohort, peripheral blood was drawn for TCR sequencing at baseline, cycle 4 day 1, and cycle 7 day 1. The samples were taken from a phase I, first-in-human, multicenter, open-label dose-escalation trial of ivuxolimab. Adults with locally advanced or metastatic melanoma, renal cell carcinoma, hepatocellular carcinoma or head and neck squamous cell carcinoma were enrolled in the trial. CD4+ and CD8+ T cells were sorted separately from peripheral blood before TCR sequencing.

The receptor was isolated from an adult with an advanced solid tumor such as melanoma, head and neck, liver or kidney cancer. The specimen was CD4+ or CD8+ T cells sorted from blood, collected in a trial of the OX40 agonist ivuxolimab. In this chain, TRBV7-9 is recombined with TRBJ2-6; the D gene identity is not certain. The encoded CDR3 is CASSHDGFSGANVLTF. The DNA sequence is TGTGCCAGCAGCCACGACGGCTTCTCTGGGGCCAACGTCCTGACTTTC.